This TCR beta chain was sequenced in a study of immune heterogeneity within non-small cell lung tumors. The template consisted of bulk tumor genomic DNA, with 600 ng used per sample. Each primary tumor yielded several biopsies, collected far apart from one another at surgery. Those enrolled were patients newly diagnosed with untreated non-small cell lung cancer and undergoing curative surgery. V dropped 6 bases and J dropped 2 bases, with 14 bases sitting between them. Germline V lookup: CDR1 MNHNS, CDR2 SASEGT. The CDR3 totals 14 residues. A first 10-cycle multiplex round used 32 V-gene and 13 J-gene primers on TCR beta CDR3. TCRdb fed the multiplex PCR reads into MiXCR, producing one record per CDR3 protein. The sample carries thousands of distinct CDR3 sequences, roughly 21% recorded once. For this clonotype: A read error may be the cause here, since a much bigger clone is one base away.

The source is a man in his 60s with non-small cell lung cancer. The rearrangement uses TRBV6-1 and TRBJ2-7; D might be TRBD1 (6 bases). Material: lung tumor tissue. DNA of the CDR3: TGTGCCAGCAGACCAACAGGGTGTACCTACGAGCAGTACTTC. Its protein product is CASRPTGCTYEQYF.